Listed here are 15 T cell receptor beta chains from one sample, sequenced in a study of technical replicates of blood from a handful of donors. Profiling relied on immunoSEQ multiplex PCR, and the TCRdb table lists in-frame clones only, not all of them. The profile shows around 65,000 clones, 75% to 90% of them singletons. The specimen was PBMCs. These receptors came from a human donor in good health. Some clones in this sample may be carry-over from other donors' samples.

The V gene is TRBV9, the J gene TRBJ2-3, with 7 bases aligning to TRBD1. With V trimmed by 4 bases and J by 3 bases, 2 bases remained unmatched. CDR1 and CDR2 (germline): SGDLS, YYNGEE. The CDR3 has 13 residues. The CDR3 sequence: CASSLQGTDTQYF. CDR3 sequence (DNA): TGTGCCAGCAGCTTACAGGGGACAGATACGCAGTATTTT. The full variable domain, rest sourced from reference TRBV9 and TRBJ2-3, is DSGVTQTPKHLITATGQRVTLRCSPRSGDLSVYWYQQSLDQGLQFLIQYYNGEERAKGNILERFSAQQFPDLHSELNLSSLELGDSALYFCASSLQGTDTQYFGPGTRLTVL.

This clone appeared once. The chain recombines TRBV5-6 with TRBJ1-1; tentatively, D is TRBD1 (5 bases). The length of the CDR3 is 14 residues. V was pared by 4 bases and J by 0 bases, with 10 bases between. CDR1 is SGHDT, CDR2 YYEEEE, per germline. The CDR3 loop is CASSASGVNTEAFF. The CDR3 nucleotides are TGTGCCAGCAGCGCGTCGGGGGTGAACACTGAAGCTTTCTTT. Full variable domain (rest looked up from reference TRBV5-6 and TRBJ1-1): DAGVTQSPTHLIKTRGQQVTLRCSPKSGHDTVSWYQQALGQGPQFIFQYYEEEERQRGNFPDRFSGHQFPNYSSELNVNALLLGDSALYLCASSASGVNTEAFFGQGTRLTVV.

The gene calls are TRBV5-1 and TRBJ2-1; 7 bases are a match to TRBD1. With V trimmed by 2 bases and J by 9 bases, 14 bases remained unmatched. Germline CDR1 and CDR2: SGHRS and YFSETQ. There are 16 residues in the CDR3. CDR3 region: CASSLQGILVASEQFF. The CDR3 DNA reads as TGCGCCAGCAGCTTACAGGGGATCTTAGTGGCTTCTGAGCAGTTCTTC.

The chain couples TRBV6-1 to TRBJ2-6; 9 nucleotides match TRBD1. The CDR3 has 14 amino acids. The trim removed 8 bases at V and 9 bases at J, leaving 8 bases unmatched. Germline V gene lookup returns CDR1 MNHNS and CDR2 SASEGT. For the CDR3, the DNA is TGTGCCAGCGCCGCCGGGACAGGGATCAACGTCCTGACTTTC. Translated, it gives CASAAGTGINVLTF.

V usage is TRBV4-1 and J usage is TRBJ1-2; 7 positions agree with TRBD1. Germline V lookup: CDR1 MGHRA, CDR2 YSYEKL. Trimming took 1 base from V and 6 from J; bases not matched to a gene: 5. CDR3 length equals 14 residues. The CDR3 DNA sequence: TGCGCCAGCAGCCAAGTCGGACAGGAGGATGGCTACACCTTC. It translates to CASSQVGQEDGYTF.

CDR3 amino acids: CASRNKGGVGTYEQYF. Written as DNA, the CDR3 is TGTGCCAGCAGAAATAAGGGGGGGGTCGGTACCTACGAGCAGTACTTC. The genes are TRBV11-2 and TRBJ2-7, with D perhaps TRBD2 (7 bases). V was trimmed by 6 bases and J by 2 bases, leaving 20 bases between them. The CDR3 covers 16 residues. Germline V gene lookup returns CDR1 SGHAT and CDR2 FQNNGV.

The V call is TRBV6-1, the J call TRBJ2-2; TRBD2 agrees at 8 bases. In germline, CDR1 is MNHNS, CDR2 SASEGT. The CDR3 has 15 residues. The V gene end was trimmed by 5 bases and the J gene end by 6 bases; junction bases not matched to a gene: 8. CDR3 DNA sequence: TGTGCCAGCAGTCGGGGGGGCCGATTCTCCGGGGAGCTGTTTTTT. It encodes CASSRGGRFSGELFF.

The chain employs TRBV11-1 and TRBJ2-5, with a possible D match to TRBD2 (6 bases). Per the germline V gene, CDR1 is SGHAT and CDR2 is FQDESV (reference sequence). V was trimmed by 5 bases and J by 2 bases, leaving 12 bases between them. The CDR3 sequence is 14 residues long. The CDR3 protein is CASSPGGSQETQYF. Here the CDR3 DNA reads TGTGCCAGCAGCCCCGGGGGTTCACAAGAGACCCAGTACTTC.

The CDR3 is CASSLASGTGHEQFF. The CDR3 region has the DNA TGTGCCAGCAGCTTAGCTAGCGGGACGGGCCATGAGCAGTTCTTC. The V and J genes are TRBV7-6 and TRBJ2-1, with 8 nucleotides matching TRBD2. Trimming removed 0 bases from V and 8 bases from J; junction bases left unmatched: 6. Germline CDR1 is SGHVS and CDR2 is FNYEAQ. The CDR3 loop spans 15 amino acids.

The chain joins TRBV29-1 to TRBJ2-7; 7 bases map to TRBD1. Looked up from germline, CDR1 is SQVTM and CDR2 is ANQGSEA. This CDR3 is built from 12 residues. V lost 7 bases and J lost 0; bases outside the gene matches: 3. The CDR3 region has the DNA TGCAGCGCCCGGGACAGCTCCTACGAGCAGTACTTC. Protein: CSARDSSYEQYF.

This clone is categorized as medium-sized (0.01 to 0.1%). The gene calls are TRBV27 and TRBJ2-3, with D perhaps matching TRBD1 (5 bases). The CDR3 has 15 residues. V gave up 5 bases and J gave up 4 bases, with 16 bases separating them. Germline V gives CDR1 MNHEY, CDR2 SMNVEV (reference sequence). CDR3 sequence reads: CASSPYFQGPDTQYF. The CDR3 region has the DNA TGTGCCAGCAGTCCATACTTCCAGGGTCCAGATACGCAGTATTTT.

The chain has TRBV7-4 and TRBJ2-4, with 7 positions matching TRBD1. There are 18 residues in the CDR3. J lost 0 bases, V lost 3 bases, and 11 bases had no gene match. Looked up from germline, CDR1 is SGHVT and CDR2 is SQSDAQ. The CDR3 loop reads CASSFWDRSKLAKNIQYF. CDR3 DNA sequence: TGTGCCAGCAGCTTTTGGGACAGATCTAAATTAGCCAAAAACATTCAGTACTTC.

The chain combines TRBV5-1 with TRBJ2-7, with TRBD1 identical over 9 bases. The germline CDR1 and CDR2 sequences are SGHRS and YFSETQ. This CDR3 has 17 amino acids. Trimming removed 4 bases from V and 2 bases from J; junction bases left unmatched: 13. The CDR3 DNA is TGCGCCAGCAGCCTCCGCCAAGGGACAGGGACTACCTACGAGCAGTACTTC. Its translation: CASSLRQGTGTTYEQYF.

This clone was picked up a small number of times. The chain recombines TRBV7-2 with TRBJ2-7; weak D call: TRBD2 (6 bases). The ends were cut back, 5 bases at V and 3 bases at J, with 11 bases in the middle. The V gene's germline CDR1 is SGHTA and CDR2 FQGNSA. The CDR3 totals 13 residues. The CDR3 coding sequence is TGTGCCAGCAGCGCCGTGCGGGGCTACGAGCAGTACTTC. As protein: CASSAVRGYEQYF.

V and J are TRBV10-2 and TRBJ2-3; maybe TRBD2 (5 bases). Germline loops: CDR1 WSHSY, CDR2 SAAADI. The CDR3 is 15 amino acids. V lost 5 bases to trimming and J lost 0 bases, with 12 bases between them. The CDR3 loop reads CASSQLSASTDTQYF. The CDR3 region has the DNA TGCGCCAGCAGTCAGCTTAGCGCGAGCACAGATACGCAGTATTTT.